The TCR beta chain described here comes from a study of long-term antiretroviral therapy in people with HIV. A note on this clone: What it binds is unknown.

Whole-study findings and limits: ART preceded a rise in diversity that nonetheless stayed lower than in transplant donor controls.

Run at survey level, the immunoSEQ assay was version v3.0. Produced via immunoSEQ multiplex PCR; TCRdb's table is partial and in-frame only. In the table there are roughly 25,000 clones, about four fifths of which are singletons. CDR3 length: 16 amino acids. Trimming cost V 1 base and J 1 base, with 12 bases left between them. The germline V gene has CDR1 KGHSH and CDR2 LQKENI. The rearrangement joins TRBV18 to TRBJ2-3, with D perhaps TRBD2 (6 bases). The sequence derives from a man aged 50 to 59 with HIV. The sample here was unsorted PBMCs, taken 0.4 years after starting antiretroviral therapy. CDR3 nucleotide sequence: TGTGCCAGCTCACCACAGCCCCCGGGAGGCACAGATACGCAGTATTTT. As protein: CASSPQPPGGTDTQYF.